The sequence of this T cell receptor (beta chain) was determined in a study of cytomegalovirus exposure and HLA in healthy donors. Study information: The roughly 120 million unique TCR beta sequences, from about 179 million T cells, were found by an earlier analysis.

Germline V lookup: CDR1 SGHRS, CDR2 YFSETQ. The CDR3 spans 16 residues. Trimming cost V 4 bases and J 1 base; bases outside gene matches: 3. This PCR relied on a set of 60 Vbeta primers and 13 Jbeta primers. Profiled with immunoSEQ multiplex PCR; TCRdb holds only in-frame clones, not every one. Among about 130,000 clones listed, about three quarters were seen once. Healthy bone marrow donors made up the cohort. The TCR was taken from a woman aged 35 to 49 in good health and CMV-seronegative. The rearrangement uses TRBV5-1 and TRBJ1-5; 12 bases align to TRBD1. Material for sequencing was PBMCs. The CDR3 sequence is CASSAGTGGSNQPQHF. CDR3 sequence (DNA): TGCGCCAGCAGCGCCGGGACAGGGGGCAGCAATCAGCCCCAGCATTTT.